The rows below give T cell receptor beta chains drawn from one sample of a study of STAT3 mutations in large granular lymphocyte leukemia. TCRdb keeps only in-frame clones here, not all; method: immunoSEQ multiplex PCR. The table includes fewer than 9,500 clones, roughly nine tenths detected once. What was sequenced was peripheral blood mononuclear cells. Receptors were obtained from a man in his 60s with T-cell large granular lymphocyte leukemia. Some clones in this sample may be carry-over from other donors' samples. CDR3s include the opening cysteine and the closing phenylalanine or tryptophan. The D gene is left open where the match is weak. The listing skips clone size in some rows; elsewhere it reads once, few, many or a size class.

TRBV5-8	-	TRBJ1-1	-	TGTGCCAGCAGCTTGTGGGGGGCTTCTGAAGCTTTCTTT	CASSLWGASEAFF
TRBV28	TRBD1	TRBJ1-2	-	TGTGCCAGCAGTTGGGACAGGGACAACTATGGCTACACCTTC	CASSWDRDNYGYTF
TRBV14	-	TRBJ2-5	-	TGTGCCAGCAGCCTCCGACTAGGCGATGCGACCCAGTACTTC	CASSLRLGDATQYF
TRBV10-3	-	TRBJ1-2	-	TGTGCCATCAGTCCAACCCGGGGAGGGGAGGAATATGGCTACACCTTC	CAISPTRGGEEYGYTF
TRBV4-1	-	TRBJ2-2	-	TGCGCCAGCAGCCAAAACGATATCAGCGGGGAGCTGTTTTTT	CASSQNDISGELFF
TRBV7-2	-	TRBJ1-2	-	TGTGCCAGCAGTGAAAGTCCCAACTATGGCTACACCTTC	CASSESPNYGYTF
TRBV19	-	TRBJ1-5	once	TGTGCCAGTAGTATGGGCACTAGCAATCAGCCCCAGCATTTT	CASSMGTSNQPQHF
TRBV9	-	TRBJ2-7	-	TGTGCCAGCAGCCCCTACTCGGGGGTCCTCTACGAGCAGTACTTC	CASSPYSGVLYEQYF
TRBV18	TRBD2	TRBJ2-1	-	TGTGCCAGCTCACCAGCTATACTAGCGAACTCCTACAATGAGCAGTTCTTC	CASSPAILANSYNEQFF
TRBV11-2	TRBD2	TRBJ2-7	-	TGTGCCAGCAGCTCGAGAGTAGCGGGAGGGCCCCGGGAGCAGTACTTC	CASSSRVAGGPREQYF
TRBV14	-	TRBJ1-1	once	TGTGCCAGCAGCCAAGATCCCGACAGGTTCGTAAGAGGAGCTTTCTTT	CASSQDPDRFVRGAFF